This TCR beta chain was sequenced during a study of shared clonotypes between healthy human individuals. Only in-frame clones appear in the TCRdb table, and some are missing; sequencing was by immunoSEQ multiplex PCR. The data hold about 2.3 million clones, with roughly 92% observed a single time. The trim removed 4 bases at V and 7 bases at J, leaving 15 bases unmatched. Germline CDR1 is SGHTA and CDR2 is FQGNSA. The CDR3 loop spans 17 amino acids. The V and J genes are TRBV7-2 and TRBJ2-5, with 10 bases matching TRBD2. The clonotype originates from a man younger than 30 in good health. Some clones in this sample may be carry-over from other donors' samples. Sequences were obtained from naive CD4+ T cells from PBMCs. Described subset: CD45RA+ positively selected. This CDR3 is CASSSRTSGTMRVTQYF. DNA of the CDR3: TGTGCCAGCAGCTCTCGGACTAGCGGTACGATGAGGGTGACCCAGTACTTC.